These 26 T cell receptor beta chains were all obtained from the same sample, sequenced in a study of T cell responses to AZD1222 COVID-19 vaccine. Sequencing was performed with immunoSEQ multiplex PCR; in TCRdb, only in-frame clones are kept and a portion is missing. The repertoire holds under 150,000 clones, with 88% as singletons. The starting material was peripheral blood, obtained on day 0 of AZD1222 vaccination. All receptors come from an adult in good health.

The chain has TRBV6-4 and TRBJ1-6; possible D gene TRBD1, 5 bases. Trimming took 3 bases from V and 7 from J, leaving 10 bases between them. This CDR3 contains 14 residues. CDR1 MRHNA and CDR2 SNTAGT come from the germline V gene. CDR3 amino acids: CASSESRTNSPLHF. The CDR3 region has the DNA TGTGCCAGCAGTGAGAGCAGGACAAATTCACCCCTCCACTTT.

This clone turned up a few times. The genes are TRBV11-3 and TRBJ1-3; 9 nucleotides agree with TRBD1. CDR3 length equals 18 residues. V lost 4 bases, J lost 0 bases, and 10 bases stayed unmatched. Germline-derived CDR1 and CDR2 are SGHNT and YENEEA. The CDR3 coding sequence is TGTGCCAGCAGCTCCTCGGGACAGGGTCGCTTCTCTGGAAACACCATATATTTT. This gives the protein CASSSSGQGRFSGNTIYF.

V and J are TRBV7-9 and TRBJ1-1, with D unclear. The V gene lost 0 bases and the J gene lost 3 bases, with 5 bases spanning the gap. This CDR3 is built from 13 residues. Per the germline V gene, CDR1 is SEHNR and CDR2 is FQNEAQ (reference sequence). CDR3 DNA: TGTGCCAGCAGCTTAGCGACGTACACTGAAGCTTTCTTT. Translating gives CASSLATYTEAFF.

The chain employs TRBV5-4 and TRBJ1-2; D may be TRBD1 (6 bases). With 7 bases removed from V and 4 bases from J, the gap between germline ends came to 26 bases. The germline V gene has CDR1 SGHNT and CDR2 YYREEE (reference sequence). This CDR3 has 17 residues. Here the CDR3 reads CASSVDSTGGSIYGYTF. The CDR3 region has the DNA TGTGCCAGCTCAGTAGACTCGACAGGAGGAAGCATCTATGGCTACACCTTC.

CDR3 DNA: TGTGCCAGCAGTCGAGACGGAGTTGGGGGCTACACCTTC. Its translation is CASSRDGVGGYTF. The V gene is TRBV12-3 or TRBV12-4, the J gene TRBJ1-2; D not certain. Deletions cut 5 bases from V and 8 bases from J, with 15 bases between. This CDR3 is built from 13 residues.

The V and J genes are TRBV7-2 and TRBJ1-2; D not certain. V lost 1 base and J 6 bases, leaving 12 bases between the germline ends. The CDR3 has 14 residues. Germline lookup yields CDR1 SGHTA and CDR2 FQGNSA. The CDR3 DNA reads TGTGCCAGCAGCTTAGGCCCCCGGCAGGATGGCTACACCTTC. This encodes CASSLGPRQDGYTF.

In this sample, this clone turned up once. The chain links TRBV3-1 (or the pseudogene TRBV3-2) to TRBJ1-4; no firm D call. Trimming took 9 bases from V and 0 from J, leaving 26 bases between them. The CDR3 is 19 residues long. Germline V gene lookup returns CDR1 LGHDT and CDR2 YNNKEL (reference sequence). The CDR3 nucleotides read TGTGCCAGACGGCCCCTCTCGGCTGGCGGTGGTGCAACTAATGAAAAACTGTTTTTT. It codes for CARRPLSAGGGATNEKLFF.

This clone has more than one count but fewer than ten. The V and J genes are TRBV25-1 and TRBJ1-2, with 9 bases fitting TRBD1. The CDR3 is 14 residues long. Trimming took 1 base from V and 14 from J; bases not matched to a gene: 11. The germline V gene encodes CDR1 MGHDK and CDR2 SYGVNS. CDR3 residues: CASSESGQGSPQTF. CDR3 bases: TGTGCCAGCAGTGAATCAGGACAGGGGTCACCCCAGACCTTC.

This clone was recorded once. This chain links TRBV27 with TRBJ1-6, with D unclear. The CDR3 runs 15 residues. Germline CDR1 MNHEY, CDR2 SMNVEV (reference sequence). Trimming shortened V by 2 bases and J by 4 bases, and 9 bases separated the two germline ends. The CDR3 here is CASSLDTVYNSPLHF. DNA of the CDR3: TGTGCCAGCAGTTTAGATACAGTTTATAATTCACCCCTCCACTTT.

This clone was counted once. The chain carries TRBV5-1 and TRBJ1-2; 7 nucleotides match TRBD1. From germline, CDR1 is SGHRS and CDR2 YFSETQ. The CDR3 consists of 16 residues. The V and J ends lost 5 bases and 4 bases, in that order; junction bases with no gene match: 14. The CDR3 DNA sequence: TGCGCCAGCAGTTCTCATGACAGGGCGGGGAGCTATGGCTACACCTTC. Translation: CASSSHDRAGSYGYTF.

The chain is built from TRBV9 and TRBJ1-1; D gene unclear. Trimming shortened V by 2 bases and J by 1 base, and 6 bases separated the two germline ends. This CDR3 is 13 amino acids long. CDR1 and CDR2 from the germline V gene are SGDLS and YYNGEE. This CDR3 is CASSVEGNTEAFF. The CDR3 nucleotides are TGTGCCAGCAGCGTCGAGGGGAACACTGAAGCTTTCTTT.

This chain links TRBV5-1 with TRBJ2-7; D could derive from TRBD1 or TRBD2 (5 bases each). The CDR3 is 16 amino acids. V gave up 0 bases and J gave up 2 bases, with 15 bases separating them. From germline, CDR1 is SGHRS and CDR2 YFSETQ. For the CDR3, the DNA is TGCGCCAGCAGCTTGGCGGGGCTTCAGGACCCCTACGAGCAGTACTTC. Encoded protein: CASSLAGLQDPYEQYF. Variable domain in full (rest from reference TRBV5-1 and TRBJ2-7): KAGVTQTPRYLIKTRGQQVTLSCSPISGHRSVSWYQQTPGQGLQFLFEYFSETQRNKGNFPGRFSGRQFSNSRSEMNVSTLELGDSALYLCASSLAGLQDPYEQYFGPGTRLTVT.

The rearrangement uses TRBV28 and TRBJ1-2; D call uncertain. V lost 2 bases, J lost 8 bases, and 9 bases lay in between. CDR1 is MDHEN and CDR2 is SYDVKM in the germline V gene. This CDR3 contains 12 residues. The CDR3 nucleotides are TGTGCCAGCAGTTTAAAGTTCGGGGGCTACACCTTC. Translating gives CASSLKFGGYTF.

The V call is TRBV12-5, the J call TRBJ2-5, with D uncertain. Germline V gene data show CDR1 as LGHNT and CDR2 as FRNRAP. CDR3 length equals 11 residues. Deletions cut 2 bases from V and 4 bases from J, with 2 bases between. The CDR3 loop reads CASGLLETQYF. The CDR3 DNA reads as TGTGCTAGTGGTTTGTTAGAGACCCAGTACTTC.

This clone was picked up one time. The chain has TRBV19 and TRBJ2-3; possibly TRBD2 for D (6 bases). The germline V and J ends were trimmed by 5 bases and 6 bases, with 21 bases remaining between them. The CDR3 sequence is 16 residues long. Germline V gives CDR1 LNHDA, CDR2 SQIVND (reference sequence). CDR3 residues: CASSAPPGRGEDTQYF. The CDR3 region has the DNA TGTGCCAGTAGTGCTCCTCCAGGGCGGGGAGAGGATACGCAGTATTTT.

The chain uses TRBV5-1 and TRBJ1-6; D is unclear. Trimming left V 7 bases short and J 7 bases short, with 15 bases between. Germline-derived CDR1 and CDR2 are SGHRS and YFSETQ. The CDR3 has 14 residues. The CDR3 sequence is CASGEIGRNSPLHF. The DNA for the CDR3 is TGCGCCAGCGGGGAGATTGGGCGGAATTCACCCCTCCACTTT.

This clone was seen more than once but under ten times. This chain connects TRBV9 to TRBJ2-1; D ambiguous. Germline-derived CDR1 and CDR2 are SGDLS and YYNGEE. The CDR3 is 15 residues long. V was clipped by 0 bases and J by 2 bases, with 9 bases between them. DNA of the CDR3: TGTGCCAGCAGCGTAGGAGGTACAACCTACAATGAGCAGTTCTTC. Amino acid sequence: CASSVGGTTYNEQFF.

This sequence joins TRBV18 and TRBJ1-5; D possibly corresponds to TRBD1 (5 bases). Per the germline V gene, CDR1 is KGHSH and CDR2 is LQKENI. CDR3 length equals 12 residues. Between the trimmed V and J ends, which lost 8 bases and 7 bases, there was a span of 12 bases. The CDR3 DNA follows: TGTGCCAGCACCAACCCAGGGCAGCCCCAGCATTTT. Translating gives CASTNPGQPQHF.

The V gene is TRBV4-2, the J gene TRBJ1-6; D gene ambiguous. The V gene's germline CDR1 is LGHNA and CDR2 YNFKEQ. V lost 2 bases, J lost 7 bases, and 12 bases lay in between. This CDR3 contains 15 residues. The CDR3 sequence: CASSQNTDRNSPLHF. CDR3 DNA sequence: TGTGCCAGCAGCCAAAACACAGATAGGAATTCACCCCTCCACTTT.

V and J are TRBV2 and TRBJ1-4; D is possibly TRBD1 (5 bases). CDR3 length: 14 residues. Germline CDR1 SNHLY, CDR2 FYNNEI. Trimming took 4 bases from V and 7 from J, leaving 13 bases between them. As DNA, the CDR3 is TGTGCCAGCAGTGGGGTAGGGGCGAGTGAAAAACTGTTTTTT. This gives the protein CASSGVGASEKLFF.

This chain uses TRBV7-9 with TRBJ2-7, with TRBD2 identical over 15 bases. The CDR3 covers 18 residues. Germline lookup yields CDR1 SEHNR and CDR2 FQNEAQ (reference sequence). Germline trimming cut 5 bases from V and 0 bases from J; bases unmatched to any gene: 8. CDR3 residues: CASSPQGGLAGGSYEQYF. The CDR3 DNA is TGTGCCAGCAGCCCTCAAGGGGGACTAGCGGGGGGCTCCTACGAGCAGTACTTC. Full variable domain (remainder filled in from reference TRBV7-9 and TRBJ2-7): DTGVSQNPRHKITKRGQNVTFRCDPISEHNRLYWYRQTLGQGPEFLTYFQNEAQLEKSRLLSDRFSAERPKGSFSTLEIQRTEQGDSAMYLCASSPQGGLAGGSYEQYFGPGTRLTVT.

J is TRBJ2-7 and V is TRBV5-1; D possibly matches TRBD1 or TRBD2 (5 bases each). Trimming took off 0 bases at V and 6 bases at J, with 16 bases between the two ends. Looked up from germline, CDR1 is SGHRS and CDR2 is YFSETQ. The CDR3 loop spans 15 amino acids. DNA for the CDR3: TGCGCCAGCAGCTTGGACCCCGGGACCTCACTCGAGCAGTACTTC. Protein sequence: CASSLDPGTSLEQYF.

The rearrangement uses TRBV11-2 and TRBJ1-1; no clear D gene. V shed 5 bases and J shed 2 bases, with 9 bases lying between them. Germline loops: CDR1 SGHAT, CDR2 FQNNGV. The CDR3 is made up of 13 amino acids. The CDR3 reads CASSVRVNTEAFF. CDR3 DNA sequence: TGTGCCAGCAGCGTGCGAGTAAACACTGAAGCTTTCTTT.

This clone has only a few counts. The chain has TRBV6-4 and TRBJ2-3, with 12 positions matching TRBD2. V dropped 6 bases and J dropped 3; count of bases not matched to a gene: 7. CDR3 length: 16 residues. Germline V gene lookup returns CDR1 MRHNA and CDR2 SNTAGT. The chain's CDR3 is CASSATSGGGTDTQYF. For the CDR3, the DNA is TGTGCCAGCAGCGCGACTAGCGGGGGAGGTACAGATACGCAGTATTTT.

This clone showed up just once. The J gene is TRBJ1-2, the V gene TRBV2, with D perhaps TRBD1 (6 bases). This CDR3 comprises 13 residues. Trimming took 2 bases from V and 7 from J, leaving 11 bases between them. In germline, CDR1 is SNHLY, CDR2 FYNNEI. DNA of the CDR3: TGTGCCAGCAGTGAAATCGAGGGGGGTGGCTACACCTTC. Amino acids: CASSEIEGGGYTF.

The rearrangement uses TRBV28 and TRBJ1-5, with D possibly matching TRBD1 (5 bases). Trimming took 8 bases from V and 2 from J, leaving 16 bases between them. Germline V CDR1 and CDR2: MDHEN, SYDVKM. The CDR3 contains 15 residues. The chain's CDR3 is CASPTPGRCNQPQHF. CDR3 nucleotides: TGTGCCAGCCCAACCCCAGGGAGATGCAATCAGCCCCAGCATTTT.